The present TCR beta chain was sequenced within a study of blood T cells in healthy people across ages. Study in general: Capturing about one barcoded beta molecule per two T cells was achieved by template switching.

The CDR3 sequence is 14 residues long. V lost 3 bases and J 4 bases, leaving 15 bases between the germline ends. The germline gives CDR1 DFQATT, CDR2 SNEGSKA (reference sequence). The second PCR ran roughly 7 to 11 cycles with a sample-barcoded 5' primer and J-beta primers. TCRdb ran MiXCR on the 5' RACE reads and lists one entry per CDR3 protein. Of about 1.4 million distinct CDR3 sequences in the sample, approximately 59% were seen once. Study results and limitations: Roughly linear declines in TCR beta diversity per million T cells occurred with age. In long-lived donors, naive CD4+ cell counts and diversity exceeded those of aged donors. Unsorted PBMC input precluded a conclusive naive versus antigen-experienced comparison.

A remark on this clonotype: The antigen is unknown.

The TCR was taken from a man younger than 30 in good health. Sequencing was done on a sample of blood. The genes are TRBV20-1 and TRBJ2-5; the D gene is possibly TRBD2 (7 bases). The CDR3 nucleotides read TGCAGTGCTAGCAGGGGAGGGAGGATAGAGACCCAGTACTTC. This gives the protein CSASRGGRIETQYF.